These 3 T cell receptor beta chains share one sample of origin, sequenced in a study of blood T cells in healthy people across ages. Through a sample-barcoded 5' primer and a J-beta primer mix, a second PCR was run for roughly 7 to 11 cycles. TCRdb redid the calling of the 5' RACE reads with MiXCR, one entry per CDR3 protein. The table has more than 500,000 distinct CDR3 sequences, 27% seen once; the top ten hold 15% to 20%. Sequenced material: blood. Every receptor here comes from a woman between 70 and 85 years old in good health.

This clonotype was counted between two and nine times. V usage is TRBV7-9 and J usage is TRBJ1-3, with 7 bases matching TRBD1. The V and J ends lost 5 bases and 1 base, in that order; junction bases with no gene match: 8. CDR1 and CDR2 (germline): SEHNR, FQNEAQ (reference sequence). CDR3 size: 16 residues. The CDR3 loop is CASSPTQGTSGNTIYF. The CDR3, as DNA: TGTGCCAGCAGCCCTACACAGGGGACTTCTGGAAACACCATATATTTT.

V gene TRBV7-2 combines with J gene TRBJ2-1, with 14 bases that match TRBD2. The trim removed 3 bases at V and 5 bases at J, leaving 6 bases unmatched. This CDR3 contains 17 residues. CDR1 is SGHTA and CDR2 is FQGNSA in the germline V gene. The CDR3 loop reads CASSLTSGGAVNNEQFF. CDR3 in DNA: TGTGCCAGCAGCTTGACTAGCGGGGGGGCGGTTAACAATGAGCAGTTCTTC.

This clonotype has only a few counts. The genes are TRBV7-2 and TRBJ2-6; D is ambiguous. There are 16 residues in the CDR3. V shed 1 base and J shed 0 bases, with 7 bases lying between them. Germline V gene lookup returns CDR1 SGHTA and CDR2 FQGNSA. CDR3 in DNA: TGTGCCAGCAGCTTAGGACGGTTCTCTGGGGCCAACGTCCTGACTTTC. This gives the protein CASSLGRFSGANVLTF.